This record looks at one T cell receptor (beta chain) sequence and its context. Its target is not known. This sample was taken from a study of OX40 agonist ivuxolimab in advanced cancers. Study-level results: Average numbers of expanded clones were greater in CD8+ T cells than in CD4+.

CDR3 length: 15 amino acids. The germline V gene has CDR1 LGHNA and CDR2 YNFKEQ. V was shortened by 5 bases and J by 7 bases, with 18 bases between the two germline ends. Libraries were prepared by immunoSEQ multiplex PCR; TCRdb keeps only in-frame clonotypes and omits some of them. The repertoire has roughly 67,000 clones, around nine tenths of them found once; the top ten carry about 0.26%. The rearrangement links TRBV4-2 to TRBJ2-1; either TRBD1 or TRBD2 may supply D (5 bases each). This clonotype was sampled from an adult with an advanced solid tumor such as melanoma, head and neck, liver or kidney cancer. The sequencing here drew on CD4+ or CD8+ T cells sorted from blood, taken in a trial of the OX40 agonist ivuxolimab. This CDR3 is CASSEGTAASNEQFF. DNA for the CDR3: TGTGCCAGCAGCGAAGGGACCGCTGCTTCGAATGAGCAGTTCTTC.